One sample yielded the 24 T cell receptor beta chains listed below, sequenced in a study of molecular identifiers for immune sequencing clone quantification. A single record per CDR3 protein comes from TCRdb applying MiXCR to the PCR reads. Of approximately 670,000 distinct CDR3 sequences in the sample, about 20% are singletons; the top ten hold 0.75% to 0.95%. The sample taken for sequencing was naive CD8+ T cells from blood, with Jurkat cell RNA spiked in. Specified subset: FACS-sorted CD8+CD4-CCR7+CD45RA+ naive T cells. The receptor set was obtained from a human donor in good health. Some libraries in this study had Jurkat cell RNA spiked in.

This clonotype was seen a handful of times. CDR3 sequence: CASRDSFLQETQYF. The CDR3 DNA reads TGTGCCAGCAGAGACAGTTTCTTACAAGAGACCCAGTACTTC. The chain has TRBV25-1 and TRBJ2-5; a weak D match, TRBD1 (5 bases). The germline CDR1 and CDR2 sequences are MGHDK and SYGVNS. The V end was cut by 6 bases, the J end by 2 bases, with 13 bases between. The CDR3 totals 14 residues.

This clonotype was counted many times. J is TRBJ1-2 and V is TRBV6-6; 10 bases are a match to TRBD1. The V segment lost 5 bases and the J segment 3 bases; nucleotides outside the gene matches: 3. The CDR3 has 14 amino acids. Germline V gene lookup returns CDR1 MNHNY and CDR2 SVGAGI (reference sequence). The CDR3 spells CASSAGTGDYGYTF. The CDR3 DNA reads TGTGCCAGCAGTGCCGGGACAGGGGACTATGGCTACACCTTC.

This clonotype was seen at least ten times. V is TRBV27 and J is TRBJ1-1; D not resolved. Trimming removed 0 bases from V and 0 bases from J, with 8 bases in between. The CDR3 has 15 amino acids. Germline CDR1 is MNHEY and CDR2 is SMNVEV (reference sequence). DNA for the CDR3: TGTGCCAGCAGTTTATCGAGAGCCGTGAACACTGAAGCTTTCTTT. Its protein is CASSLSRAVNTEAFF.

This clonotype was recorded a few times. The gene calls are TRBV4-1 and TRBJ1-6, with D possibly matching TRBD1 (5 bases). The CDR3 spans 17 residues. Germline V gene sequence: CDR1 MGHRA, CDR2 YSYEKL. V lost 2 bases and J 4 bases, leaving 15 bases between the germline ends. CDR3 sequence: CASSQTSGTEYNSPLHF. The CDR3 DNA sequence: TGCGCCAGCAGCCAAACCTCCGGGACTGAGTATAATTCACCCCTCCACTTT.

This clonotype was observed at least ten times. This rearrangement joins TRBV29-1 to TRBJ2-3, with a possible D match to TRBD2 (6 bases). The germline V and J ends were trimmed by 2 bases and 2 bases, with 23 bases remaining between them. This CDR3 is built from 18 residues. CDR1 and CDR2 from the germline V gene are SQVTM and ANQGSEA. CDR3 nucleotides: TGCAGCGTTGAAAATTGGGCGGGAACCGCTCCGGTCACAGATACGCAGTATTTT. Protein product: CSVENWAGTAPVTDTQYF.

In its sample, this clonotype was seen many times. J is TRBJ2-3 and V is TRBV14; weak D call: TRBD1 (6 bases). The V and J ends lost 3 bases and 5 bases respectively, with 15 bases between them. Germline loops: CDR1 SGHDN, CDR2 FVKESK. CDR3 length: 15 residues. The CDR3 loop reads CASSQAGTTRDTQYF. CDR3 coding DNA: TGTGCCAGCAGCCAGGCCGGGACAACACGAGATACGCAGTATTTT.

A note on this clonotype: Just one base apart from a much larger clone, this may be a read error. The V call is TRBV20-1, the J call TRBJ2-4; D not resolved. CDR3 length equals 15 residues. V was shortened by 5 bases and J by 0 bases, with 14 bases between the two germline ends. Germline V gene lookup returns CDR1 DFQATT and CDR2 SNEGSKA (reference sequence). CDR3 in DNA: TGCAGTGCTCTCAACGGGCAGGTAGCCAAAAACATTCAGTACTTC. Residues: CSALNGQVAKNIQYF.

With regard to this clonotype: It may be a read error: a sequence one base away is much more abundant. The gene calls are TRBV28 and TRBJ1-1; D unresolved. The CDR3 covers 13 residues. V was clipped by 6 bases and J by 6 bases, with 14 bases between them. The V gene's germline CDR1 is MDHEN and CDR2 SYDVKM. The CDR3 protein is CASSRQCTAEAFF. The CDR3 nucleotides are TGTGCCAGCAGCCGCCAATGTACCGCTGAAGCTTTCTTT.

The chain links TRBV11-3 to TRBJ2-3; 8 bases are shared with TRBD1. The J segment lost 4 bases and the V segment lost 1 base, leaving 4 bases of the junction unmatched. Germline CDR1 reads SGHNT; CDR2 reads YENEEA. The CDR3 covers 15 residues. DNA for the CDR3: TGTGCCAGCAGCTTAGGGGGGACAGGTTCAGATACGCAGTATTTT. This codes for CASSLGGTGSDTQYF.

About this clonotype itself: This clone may be a read error of a much larger clone one base away. The chain links TRBV7-9 to TRBJ2-5; D possibly uses TRBD1 or TRBD2 (5 bases each). This CDR3 contains 14 residues. Germline assignment: CDR1 SEHNR and CDR2 FQNEAQ (reference sequence). The V end was cut by 5 bases, the J end by 2 bases, with 12 bases between. The CDR3 loop is CASSTWDGQETQYF. The CDR3 DNA is TGTGCCAGCAGCACATGGGACGGGCAAGAGACCCAGTACTTC.

This clonotype was seen repeatedly, ten times or more. The V call is TRBV27, the J call TRBJ1-3; 8 positions agree with TRBD1. The V gene end was trimmed by 4 bases and the J gene end by 4 bases; junction bases not matched to a gene: 9. In germline, CDR1 is MNHEY, CDR2 SMNVEV (reference sequence). The CDR3 runs to 16 residues. The CDR3 is CASSSRGQAPGNTIYF. The CDR3 coding sequence is TGTGCCAGCAGTTCCCGGGGACAGGCACCGGGAAACACCATATATTTT.

This clonotype was counted many times. J is TRBJ2-7 and V is TRBV6-6; 8 positions agree with TRBD1. V lost 1 base, J lost 3 bases, and 5 bases stayed unmatched. CDR1 and CDR2 (germline): MNHNY, SVGAGI (reference sequence). The CDR3 has 15 residues. The CDR3 loop reads CASSYYAGQDYEQYF. The CDR3 nucleotides read TGTGCCAGCAGTTACTACGCGGGACAGGACTACGAGCAGTACTTC.

A note on this clonotype: This likely stems from a read error, as it lies one base from a far larger clone. V is TRBV7-9 and J is TRBJ2-7; D is ambiguous. Per germline, CDR1 SEHNR and CDR2 FQNEAQ (reference sequence). This CDR3 contains 11 residues. Trimming took off 7 bases at V and 4 bases at J, with 8 bases between the two ends. CDR3 protein: CASNNGYEQYF. CDR3 DNA sequence: TGTGCCAGCAATAATGGGTACGAGCAGTACTTC.

This clonotype has only a few counts. V usage is TRBV5-6 and J usage is TRBJ2-3, with TRBD2 matching over 9 bases. The CDR3 length is 16 residues. V lost 1 base and J lost 2; bases outside the gene matches: 5. CDR1 and CDR2 from the germline V gene are SGHDT and YYEEEE. Here the CDR3 DNA reads TGTGCCAGCAGCTTGCTCCTAGCGGGACACACAGATACGCAGTATTTT. Translation gives CASSLLLAGHTDTQYF.

The sample holds a few counts of this clonotype. V gene TRBV28 combines with J gene TRBJ2-7; 8 bases line up with TRBD1. The V and J ends lost 7 bases and 2 bases, in that order; junction bases with no gene match: 7. The CDR3 covers 14 residues. Germline V gene lookup returns CDR1 MDHEN and CDR2 SYDVKM. The CDR3 protein is CASTPTGGPYEQYF. CDR3 in DNA: TGTGCCAGCACCCCTACAGGGGGACCCTACGAGCAGTACTTC. The full variable domain, its missing parts supplied by reference TRBV28 and TRBJ2-7, is DVKVTQSSRYLVKRTGEKVFLECVQDMDHENMFWYRQDPGLGLRLIYFSYDVKMKEKGDIPEGYSVSREKKERFSLILESASTNQTSMYLCASTPTGGPYEQYFGPGTRLTVT.

There are many counts of this clonotype. The chain has TRBV2 and TRBJ2-3, with 7 bases lining up with TRBD1. CDR1 is SNHLY and CDR2 is FYNNEI in the germline V gene. The CDR3 loop spans 14 amino acids. Germline trimming cut 8 bases from V and 0 bases from J; bases unmatched to any gene: 5. CDR3 residues: CASEDRVSTDTQYF. DNA of the CDR3: TGTGCCAGCGAAGACAGGGTTAGCACAGATACGCAGTATTTT. The full variable domain, its missing parts supplied by reference TRBV2 and TRBJ2-3, is EPEVTQTPSHQVTQMGQEVILRCVPISNHLYFYWYRQILGQKVEFLVSFYNNEISEKSEIFDDQFSVERPDGSNFTLKIRSTKLEDSAMYFCASEDRVSTDTQYFGPGTRLTVL.

This clonotype appeared many times. The chain joins TRBV5-6 to TRBJ1-1, with a weak D call TRBD1 (6 bases). V lost 2 bases and J lost 7, with 15 bases in between. Looked up from germline, CDR1 is SGHDT and CDR2 is YYEEEE. The CDR3 sequence is 14 residues long. The chain's CDR3 is CASSFYRVLNEAFF. The CDR3 region has the DNA TGTGCCAGCAGCTTTTACAGGGTCCTGAATGAAGCTTTCTTT.

CDR3 bases: TGTGCCAGCAGCTTAACGCAGGGCGCTGTCTATGGAAACACCATATATTTT. Amino acids: CASSLTQGAVYGNTIYF. This chain connects TRBV7-9 to TRBJ1-3; possibly TRBD1 for D (5 bases). The ends were cut back, 2 bases at V and 3 bases at J, with 17 bases in the middle. Germline V gene lookup returns CDR1 SEHNR and CDR2 FQNEAQ (reference sequence). This CDR3 contains 17 residues. Variable domain in full (rest from reference TRBV7-9 and TRBJ1-3): DTGVSQNPRHKITKRGQNVTFRCDPISEHNRLYWYRQTLGQGPEFLTYFQNEAQLEKSRLLSDRFSAERPKGSFSTLEIQRTEQGDSAMYLCASSLTQGAVYGNTIYFGEGSWLTVV.

This clonotype was seen repeatedly, ten times or more. CDR3 region: CASSYGQYTGELFF. In nucleotides, the CDR3 is TGTGCCAGCAGTTACGGTCAATACACCGGGGAGCTGTTTTTT. V and J are TRBV6-5 and TRBJ2-2; D ambiguous. V lost 2 bases, J lost 3 bases, and 7 bases lay in between. This CDR3 contains 14 residues. Germline CDR1 reads MNHEY; CDR2 reads SVGAGI.

Ten or more counts support this clonotype. The rearrangement uses TRBV11-2 and TRBJ2-3; D gene unclear. V dropped 5 bases and J dropped 3 bases, with 12 bases sitting between them. The CDR3 has 14 residues. CDR1 is SGHAT and CDR2 is FQNNGV in the germline V gene. The CDR3 reads CASSPRERTDTQYF. In DNA, the CDR3 is TGTGCCAGCAGCCCCAGAGAGAGGACAGATACGCAGTATTTT.

In this sample, this clonotype turned up a few times. V gene TRBV12-3 or TRBV12-4 combines with J gene TRBJ2-7; D is possibly TRBD2 (6 bases). Deletions cut 5 bases from V and 9 bases from J, with 23 bases between. This CDR3 has 15 residues. In DNA, the CDR3 is TGTGCCAGCAGTACAGCGGGCCTACTGGGGGTAGGGCAGTACTTC. It encodes CASSTAGLLGVGQYF.

As concerns this clonotype: The junction does not match germline at one end; this may be a read error. The chain has TRBV28 and TRBJ1-5, with D possibly TRBD1 on 6 matching bases. The CDR3 is made up of 16 amino acids. Germline CDR1 is MDHEN and CDR2 is SYDVKM. The CDR3 spells CASSFPQGGQWQPRHF. CDR3 DNA: TGTGCCAGCAGTTTTCCCCAAGGGGGGCAATGGCAGCCCCGGCATTTT.

This clonotype was detected ten times or more. The chain combines TRBV29-1 with TRBJ2-7; TRBD1 or TRBD2 may be the D gene (5 bases each). From germline, CDR1 is SQVTM and CDR2 ANQGSEA. The CDR3 consists of 13 residues. Trimming pared 6 bases from V and 1 base from J, leaving 13 bases between. CDR3 loop: CSVRDVESYEQYF. CDR3 nucleotide sequence: TGCAGCGTCCGGGACGTCGAATCCTACGAGCAGTACTTC.

This clonotype has at least ten counts. This chain uses TRBV12-3 or TRBV12-4 with TRBJ2-5; weak D call: TRBD2 (6 bases). CDR3 length: 16 amino acids. The V and J ends lost 4 bases and 0 bases respectively, with 15 bases between them. The CDR3 region is CASSWAGLGYQETQYF. Here the CDR3 DNA reads TGTGCCAGCAGTTGGGCGGGATTGGGGTACCAAGAGACCCAGTACTTC.